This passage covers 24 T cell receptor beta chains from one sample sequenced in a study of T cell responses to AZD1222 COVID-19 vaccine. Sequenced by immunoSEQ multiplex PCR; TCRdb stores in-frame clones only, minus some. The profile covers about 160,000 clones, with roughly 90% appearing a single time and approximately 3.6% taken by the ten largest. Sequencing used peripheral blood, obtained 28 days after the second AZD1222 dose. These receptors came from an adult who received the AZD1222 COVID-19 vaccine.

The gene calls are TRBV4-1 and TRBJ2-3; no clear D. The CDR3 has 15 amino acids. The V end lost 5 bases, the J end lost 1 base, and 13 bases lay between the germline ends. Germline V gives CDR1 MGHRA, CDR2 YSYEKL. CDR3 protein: CASSSYLLGTDTQYF. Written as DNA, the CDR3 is TGCGCCAGCAGCTCATACCTACTGGGCACAGATACGCAGTATTTT.

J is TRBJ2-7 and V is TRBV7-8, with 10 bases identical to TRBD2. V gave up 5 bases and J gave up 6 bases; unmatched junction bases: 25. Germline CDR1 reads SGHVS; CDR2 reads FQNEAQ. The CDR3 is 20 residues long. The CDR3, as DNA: TGTGCCAGCAGCCAGAACACCCTCCGTTTGGTTGGCCTAGCGGGAGTCGAGCAGTACTTC. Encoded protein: CASSQNTLRLVGLAGVEQYF.

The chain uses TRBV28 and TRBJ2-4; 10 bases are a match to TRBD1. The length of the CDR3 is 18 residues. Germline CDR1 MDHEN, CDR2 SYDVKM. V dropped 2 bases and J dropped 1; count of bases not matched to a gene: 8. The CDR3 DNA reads TGTGCCAGCAGTTTAGGGACAGGGGCCTTATGGGCCAAAAACATTCAGTACTTC. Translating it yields CASSLGTGALWAKNIQYF. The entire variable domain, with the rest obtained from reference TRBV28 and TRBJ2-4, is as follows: DVKVTQSSRYLVKRTGEKVFLECVQDMDHENMFWYRQDPGLGLRLIYFSYDVKMKEKGDIPEGYSVSREKKERFSLILESASTNQTSMYLCASSLGTGALWAKNIQYFGAGTRLSVL.

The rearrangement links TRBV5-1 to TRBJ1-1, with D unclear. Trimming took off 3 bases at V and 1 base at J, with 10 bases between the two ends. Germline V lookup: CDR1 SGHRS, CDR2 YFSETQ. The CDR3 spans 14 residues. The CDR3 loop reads CASSSQSENTEAFF. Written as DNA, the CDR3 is TGCGCCAGCAGCTCCCAATCAGAGAACACTGAAGCTTTCTTT.

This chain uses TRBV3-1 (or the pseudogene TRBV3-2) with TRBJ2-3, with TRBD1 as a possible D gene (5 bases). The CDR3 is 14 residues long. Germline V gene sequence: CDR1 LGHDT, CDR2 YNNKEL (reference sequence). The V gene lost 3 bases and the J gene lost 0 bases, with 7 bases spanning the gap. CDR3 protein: CASSQTVSTDTQYF. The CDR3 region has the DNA TGTGCCAGCAGCCAGACAGTTAGCACAGATACGCAGTATTTT.

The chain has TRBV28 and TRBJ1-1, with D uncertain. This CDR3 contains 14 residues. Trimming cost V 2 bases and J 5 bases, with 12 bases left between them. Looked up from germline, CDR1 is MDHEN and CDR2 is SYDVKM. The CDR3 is CASSLALRGTEAFF. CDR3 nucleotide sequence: TGTGCCAGCAGTTTAGCCCTAAGAGGGACTGAAGCTTTCTTT. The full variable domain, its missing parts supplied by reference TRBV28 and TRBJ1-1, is DVKVTQSSRYLVKRTGEKVFLECVQDMDHENMFWYRQDPGLGLRLIYFSYDVKMKEKGDIPEGYSVSREKKERFSLILESASTNQTSMYLCASSLALRGTEAFFGQGTRLTVV.

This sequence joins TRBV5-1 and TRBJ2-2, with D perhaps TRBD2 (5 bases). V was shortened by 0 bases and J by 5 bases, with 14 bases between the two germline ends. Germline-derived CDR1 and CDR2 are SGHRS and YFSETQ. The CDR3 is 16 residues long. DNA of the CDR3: TGCGCCAGCAGCTTGGCGGTTCGGGGAGAGACCGGGGAGCTGTTTTTT. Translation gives CASSLAVRGETGELFF. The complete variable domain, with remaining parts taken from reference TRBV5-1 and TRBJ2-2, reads KAGVTQTPRYLIKTRGQQVTLSCSPISGHRSVSWYQQTPGQGLQFLFEYFSETQRNKGNFPGRFSGRQFSNSRSEMNVSTLELGDSALYLCASSLAVRGETGELFFGEGSRLTVL.

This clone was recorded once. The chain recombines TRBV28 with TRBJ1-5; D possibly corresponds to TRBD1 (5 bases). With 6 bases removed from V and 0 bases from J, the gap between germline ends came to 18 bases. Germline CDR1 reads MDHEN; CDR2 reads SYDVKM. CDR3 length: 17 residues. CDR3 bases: TGTGCCAGCAGACTAACCCCCGGGACGGCTAGCAATCAGCCCCAGCATTTT. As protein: CASRLTPGTASNQPQHF.

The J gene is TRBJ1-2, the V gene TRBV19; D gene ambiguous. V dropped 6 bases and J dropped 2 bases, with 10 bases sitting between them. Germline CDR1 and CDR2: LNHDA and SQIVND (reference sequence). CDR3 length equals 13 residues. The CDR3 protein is CASRAGLNYGYTF. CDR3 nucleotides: TGTGCCAGTAGGGCAGGCCTCAACTATGGCTACACCTTC.

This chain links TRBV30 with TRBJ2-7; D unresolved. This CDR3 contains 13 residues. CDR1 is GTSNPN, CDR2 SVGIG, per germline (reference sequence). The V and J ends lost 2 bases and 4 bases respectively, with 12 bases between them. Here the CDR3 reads CAWSSTRGYEQYF. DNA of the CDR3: TGTGCCTGGAGTTCCACCCGTGGGTACGAGCAGTACTTC. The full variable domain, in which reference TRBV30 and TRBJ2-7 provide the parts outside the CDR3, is SQTIHQWPATLVQPVGSPLSLECTVEGTSNPNLYWYRQAAGRGLQLLFYSVGIGQISSEVPQNLSASRPQDRQFILSSKKLLLSDSGFYLCAWSSTRGYEQYFGPGTRLTVT.

The CDR3 loop reads CASRRTYNEQFF. CDR3 bases: TGTGCCAGTAGGCGAACCTACAATGAGCAGTTCTTC. The V gene is TRBV19, the J gene TRBJ2-1; the D is unclear. The CDR3 totals 12 residues. V was pared by 6 bases and J by 2 bases, with 5 bases between. Per germline, CDR1 LNHDA and CDR2 SQIVND (reference sequence). Based on the CDR3 plus reference TRBV19 and TRBJ2-1, the full variable domain is DGGITQSPKYLFRKEGQNVTLSCEQNLNHDAMYWYRQDPGQGLRLIYYSQIVNDFQKGDIAEGYSVSREKKESFPLTVTSAQKNPTAFYLCASRRTYNEQFFGPGTRLTVL.

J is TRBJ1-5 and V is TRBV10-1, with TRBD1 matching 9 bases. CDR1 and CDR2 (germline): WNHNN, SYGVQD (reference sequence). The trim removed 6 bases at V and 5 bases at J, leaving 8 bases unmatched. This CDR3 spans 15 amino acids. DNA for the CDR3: TGCGCCAGCAGGCGCGGACAGGGGCTCGATCAGCCCCAGCATTTT. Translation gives CASRRGQGLDQPQHF.

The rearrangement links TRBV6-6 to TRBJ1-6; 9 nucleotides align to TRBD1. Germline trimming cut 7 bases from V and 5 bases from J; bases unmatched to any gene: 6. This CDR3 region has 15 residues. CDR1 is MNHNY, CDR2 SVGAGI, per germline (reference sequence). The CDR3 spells CASISGTGNNSPLHF. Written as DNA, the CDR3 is TGTGCCAGCATATCCGGGACAGGGAATAATTCACCCCTCCACTTT.

The CDR3 here is CASSEGWRRSTGYGYTF. The DNA of the CDR3 is TGTGCCAGCAGTGAAGGGTGGAGGCGCAGCACGGGCTATGGCTACACCTTC. The gene calls are TRBV6-1 and TRBJ1-2; D call uncertain. Per germline, CDR1 MNHNS and CDR2 SASEGT. The CDR3 has 17 residues. The V end was cut by 1 base, the J end by 4 bases, with 19 bases between.

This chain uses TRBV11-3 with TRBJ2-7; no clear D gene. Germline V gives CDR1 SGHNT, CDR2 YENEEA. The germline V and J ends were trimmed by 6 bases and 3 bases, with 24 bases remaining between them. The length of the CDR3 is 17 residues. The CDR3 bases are TGTGCCAGCAGTTCCAATGGAGACTCAGTCTCCCTCTACGAGCAGTACTTC. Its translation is CASSSNGDSVSLYEQYF.

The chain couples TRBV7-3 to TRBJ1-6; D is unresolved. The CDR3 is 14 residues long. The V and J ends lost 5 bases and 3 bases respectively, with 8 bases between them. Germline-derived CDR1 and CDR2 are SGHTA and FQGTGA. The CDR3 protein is CASSTYSYNSPLHF. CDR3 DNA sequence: TGTGCCAGCAGCACCTATAGCTATAATTCACCCCTCCACTTT. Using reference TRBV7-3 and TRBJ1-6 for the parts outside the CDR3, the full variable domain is GAGVSQTPSNKVTEKGKYVELRCDPISGHTALYWYRQSLGQGPEFLIYFQGTGAADDSGLPNDRFFAVRPEGSVSTLKIQRTERGDSAVYLCASSTYSYNSPLHFGNGTRLTVT.

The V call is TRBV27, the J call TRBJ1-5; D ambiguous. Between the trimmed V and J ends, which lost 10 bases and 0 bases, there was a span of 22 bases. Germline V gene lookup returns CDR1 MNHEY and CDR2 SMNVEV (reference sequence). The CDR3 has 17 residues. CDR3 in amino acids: CAKNGGERDYSNQPQHF. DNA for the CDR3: TGTGCCAAGAATGGTGGCGAGAGGGATTATAGCAATCAGCCCCAGCATTTT.

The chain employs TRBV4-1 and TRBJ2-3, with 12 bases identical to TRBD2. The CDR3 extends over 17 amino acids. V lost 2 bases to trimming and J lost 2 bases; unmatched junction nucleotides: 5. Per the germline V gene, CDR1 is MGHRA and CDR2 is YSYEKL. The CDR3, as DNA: TGCGCCAGCAGCCAAAGGAGACTAGCGGGAGCCACAGATACGCAGTATTTT. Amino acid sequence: CASSQRRLAGATDTQYF.

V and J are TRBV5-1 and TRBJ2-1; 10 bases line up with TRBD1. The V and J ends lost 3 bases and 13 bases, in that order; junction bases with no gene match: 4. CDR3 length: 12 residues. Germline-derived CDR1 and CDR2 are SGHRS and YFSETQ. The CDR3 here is CASSSGTGEQFF. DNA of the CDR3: TGCGCCAGCAGCTCCGGGACAGGGGAACAGTTCTTC.

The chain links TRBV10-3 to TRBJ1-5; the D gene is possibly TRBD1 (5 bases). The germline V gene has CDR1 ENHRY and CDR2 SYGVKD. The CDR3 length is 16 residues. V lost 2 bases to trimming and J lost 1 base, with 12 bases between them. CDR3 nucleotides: TGTGCCATCAGTGAGAGACAGACCTCGAGCAATCAGCCCCAGCATTTT. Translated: CAISERQTSSNQPQHF.

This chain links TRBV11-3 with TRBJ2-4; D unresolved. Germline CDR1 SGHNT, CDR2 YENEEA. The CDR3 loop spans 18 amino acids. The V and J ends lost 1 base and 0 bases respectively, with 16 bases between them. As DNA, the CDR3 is TGTGCCAGCAGCTTAGGGGCCCTTGGATGCGTAGCCAAAAACATTCAGTACTTC. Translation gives CASSLGALGCVAKNIQYF. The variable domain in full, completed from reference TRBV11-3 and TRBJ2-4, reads EAGVVQSPRYKIIEKKQPVAFWCNPISGHNTLYWYLQNLGQGPELLIRYENEEAVDDSQLPKDRFSAERLKGVDSTLKIQPAELGDSAVYLCASSLGALGCVAKNIQYFGAGTRLSVL.

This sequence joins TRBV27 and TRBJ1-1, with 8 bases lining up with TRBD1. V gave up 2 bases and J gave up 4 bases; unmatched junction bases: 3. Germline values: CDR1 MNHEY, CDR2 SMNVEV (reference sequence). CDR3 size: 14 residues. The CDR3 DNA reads TGTGCCAGCAGTTTAACTGGACAGGGCACTGAAGCTTTCTTT. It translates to CASSLTGQGTEAFF.

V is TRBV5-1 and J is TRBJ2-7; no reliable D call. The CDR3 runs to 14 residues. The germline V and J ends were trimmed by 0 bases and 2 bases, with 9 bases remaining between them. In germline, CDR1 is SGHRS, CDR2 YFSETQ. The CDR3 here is CASSLAGTTYEQYF. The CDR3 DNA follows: TGCGCCAGCAGCTTGGCCGGCACTACCTACGAGCAGTACTTC.

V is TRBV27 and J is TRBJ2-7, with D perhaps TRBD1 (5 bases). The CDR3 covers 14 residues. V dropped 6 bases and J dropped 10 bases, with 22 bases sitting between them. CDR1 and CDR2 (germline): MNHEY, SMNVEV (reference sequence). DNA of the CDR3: TGTGCCAGCAGATATCGTCAGGGCAGCTTCGAACAGTACTTC. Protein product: CASRYRQGSFEQYF.